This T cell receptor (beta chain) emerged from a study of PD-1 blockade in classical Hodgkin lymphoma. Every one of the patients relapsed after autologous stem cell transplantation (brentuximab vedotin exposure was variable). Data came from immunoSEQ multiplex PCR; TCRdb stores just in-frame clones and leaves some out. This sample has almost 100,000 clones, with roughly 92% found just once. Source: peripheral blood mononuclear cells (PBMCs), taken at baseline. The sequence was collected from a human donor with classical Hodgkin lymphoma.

The CDR3 sequence: CASSYDPGVADTQYF. The CDR3 coding sequence is TGTGCCAGCAGTTATGACCCGGGAGTGGCAGATACGCAGTATTTT. This chain joins TRBV6-5 and TRBJ2-3; TRBD2 might be the D (6 bases). CDR3 length equals 15 residues. Germline V gene sequence: CDR1 MNHEY, CDR2 SVGAGI. Trimming stripped 3 bases from V and 4 bases from J, with 14 bases between.